One sample yielded the 8 T cell receptor beta chains listed below, sequenced in a study of graft-versus-host responses after intestinal transplantation. These receptors' targets are unknown. Some clones are missing from TCRdb's copy, which holds only in-frame ones; the method was immunoSEQ multiplex PCR. The sample lists roughly 130,000 clones, about 90% occurring once. The sequences come from unstimulated CD4+ T cells sorted from spleen or lymph node cells, collected before intestinal transplant. Every receptor here comes from a human donor who received an intestinal transplant.

This clone was recorded only once. This chain connects TRBV19 to TRBJ2-4, with D unresolved. The germline V gene has CDR1 LNHDA and CDR2 SQIVND (reference sequence). V was shortened by 5 bases and J by 0 bases, with 11 bases between the two germline ends. CDR3 length: 15 residues. This CDR3 is CASSVTSLAKNIQYF. The CDR3 nucleotides are TGTGCCAGTAGTGTAACGTCCCTAGCCAAAAACATTCAGTACTTC.

This clone is a singleton in its sample. The sample carries other DNA sequences with the same CDR3. V usage is TRBV27 and J usage is TRBJ1-1; 7 bases fit TRBD1. With V trimmed by 5 bases and J by 9 bases, 12 bases remained unmatched. The CDR3 length is 14 residues. Per the germline V gene, CDR1 is MNHEY and CDR2 is SMNVEV (reference sequence). CDR3 protein: CASSHRGVVGQAFF. CDR3 sequence (DNA): TGTGCCAGCAGTCACAGGGGAGTAGTAGGACAAGCTTTCTTT.

The chain joins TRBV7-9 to TRBJ1-5; TRBD1 aligns across 8 bases. Trimming took 0 bases from V and 2 from J; bases not matched to a gene: 3. CDR1 and CDR2 (germline): SEHNR, FQNEAQ (reference sequence). The CDR3 extends over 16 amino acids. In nucleotides, the CDR3 is TGTGCCAGCAGCTTAGCTCAGACAGGGGGCAATCAGCCCCAGCATTTT. It codes for CASSLAQTGGNQPQHF. Full variable domain (missing parts from reference TRBV7-9 and TRBJ1-5): DTGVSQNPRHKITKRGQNVTFRCDPISEHNRLYWYRQTLGQGPEFLTYFQNEAQLEKSRLLSDRFSAERPKGSFSTLEIQRTEQGDSAMYLCASSLAQTGGNQPQHFGDGTRLSIL.

The genes are TRBV4-1 and TRBJ2-3, with 8 bases lining up with TRBD1. Trimming took 3 bases from V and 4 from J; bases not matched to a gene: 6. The CDR3 covers 15 residues. The germline V gene encodes CDR1 MGHRA and CDR2 YSYEKL. CDR3 loop: CASSQFGQGSDTQYF. Here the CDR3 DNA reads TGCGCCAGCAGCCAGTTTGGACAGGGCTCAGATACGCAGTATTTT.

A word on this clone: In the same sample, other DNA sequences code for this CDR3. The chain has TRBV18 and TRBJ1-1; a possible D gene is TRBD1 (6 bases). In germline, CDR1 is KGHSH, CDR2 LQKENI. CDR3 length: 17 residues. Trimming shortened V by 0 bases and J by 1 base, and 15 bases separated the two germline ends. This chain's CDR3 is CASSPPGGRGRNTEAFF. DNA of the CDR3: TGTGCCAGCTCACCACCAGGGGGAAGGGGGAGGAACACTGAAGCTTTCTTT.

The rearrangement uses TRBV2 and TRBJ1-6, with 7 positions matching TRBD1. V lost 10 bases, J lost 7 bases, and 10 bases stayed unmatched. Per germline, CDR1 SNHLY and CDR2 FYNNEI. The CDR3 covers 14 residues. The CDR3: CAIRQGDWNSPLHF. The CDR3 region has the DNA TGTGCCATCCGACAGGGTGATTGGAATTCACCCCTCCACTTT.

The chain employs TRBV6-5 and TRBJ2-1, with 14 bases aligning to TRBD2. This CDR3 is 15 amino acids long. The germline V gene has CDR1 MNHEY and CDR2 SVGAGI. V dropped 7 bases and J dropped 7; count of bases not matched to a gene: 6. The CDR3 sequence is CASTRGLAGDNEQFF. CDR3 nucleotide sequence: TGTGCCAGCACCAGGGGACTAGCGGGAGATAATGAGCAGTTCTTC.

The chain carries TRBV6-1 and TRBJ1-1, with a tentative D call TRBD1 (6 bases). Looked up from germline, CDR1 is MNHNS and CDR2 is SASEGT. Trimming removed 3 bases from V and 1 base from J, with 15 bases in between. The CDR3 is made up of 16 amino acids. CDR3 sequence reads: CASSDRTARGNTEAFF. CDR3 in DNA: TGTGCCAGCAGTGACCGGACAGCCCGAGGGAACACTGAAGCTTTCTTT.